Presented here are 18 T cell receptor beta chains from one specimen sequenced in a study of regulatory T cells in long-lasting Graves disease. The time point is: newly diagnosed GD, antithyroid drugs for less than 3 months. PBMCs were the source of the RNA used for TCR sequencing. Construction of the TCR beta libraries employed iRepertoire HTBI primers in conjunction with Arm-PCR of CDR3 regions. TCRdb re-called the multiplex PCR reads with MiXCR, one entry per CDR3 protein. The table has 420,000 or so distinct CDR3 sequences, roughly 17% seen once. These data were also reused for a study on T cells in Graves' hyperthyroidism and ophthalmopathy.

The sample in question was peripheral blood mononuclear cells (PBMCs), obtained at new diagnosis, from a patient treated with antithyroid drugs. These TCRs come from a woman under 30 with Graves disease.

This clonotype was counted a few times. This chain joins TRBV30 and TRBJ2-7; 8 nucleotides agree with TRBD2. Germline CDR1 is GTSNPN and CDR2 is SVGIG (reference sequence). Trimming at V came to 4 bases and at J to 6 bases, leaving 8 bases not matched to a gene. The CDR3 spans 13 residues. In DNA form, the CDR3 reads TGTGCCTGGAATGCGATCGGGAGGGGCGAGCAGTACTTC. This translates into CAWNAIGRGEQYF.

V gene TRBV20-1 combines with J gene TRBJ2-5; D perhaps matches TRBD2 (6 bases). Trimming cost V 3 bases and J 2 bases, with 10 bases left between them. Germline lookup yields CDR1 DFQATT and CDR2 SNEGSKA (reference sequence). CDR3 length equals 13 residues. Here the CDR3 reads CSASSGGQETQYF. The CDR3 DNA follows: TGCAGTGCTAGTAGCGGAGGTCAAGAGACCCAGTACTTC.

This clonotype was observed a few times. The V and J genes are TRBV12-3 or TRBV12-4 and TRBJ1-5; 7 nucleotides agree with TRBD1. This CDR3 region has 15 residues. V gave up 7 bases and J gave up 5 bases; unmatched junction bases: 11. The CDR3 nucleotides are TGTGCCAGCACTTCGTTCGGACAGGTTCATCAGCCCCAGCATTTT. It is translated as CASTSFGQVHQPQHF.

A word on this clonotype: Possible read error: a much larger clone is one base away. The chain carries TRBV20-1 and TRBJ2-5, with unresolved D. Per germline, CDR1 DFQATT and CDR2 SNEGSKA (reference sequence). V was pared by 4 bases and J by 11 bases, with 23 bases between. This CDR3 spans 14 amino acids. In nucleotides, the CDR3 is TGCAGTGCTACCCAGGCTGGTCTCTACAATGAGCAGTACTTC. It encodes CSATQAGLYNEQYF.

Ten or more counts support this clonotype. The chain has TRBV12-3 or TRBV12-4 and TRBJ2-7; weak D call: TRBD2 (5 bases). V lost 5 bases and J lost 6, with 17 bases in between. The CDR3 spans 14 residues. The CDR3 DNA follows: TGTGCCAGCAGTCCGCCGGGAAATCTTGGCGAGCAGTACTTC. It codes for CASSPPGNLGEQYF.

Comment on this clonotype: A read error is possible here, since a much larger clone lies one base away. The CDR3 is CASSQRGGTNHDTQYF. For the CDR3, the DNA is TGTGCCAGCAGCCAGAGAGGGGGAACTAATCACGATACGCAGTATTTT. The chain couples TRBV7-9 to TRBJ2-3; possible D gene TRBD1, 6 bases. The CDR3 spans 16 residues. Trimming shortened V by 5 bases and J by 6 bases, and 21 bases separated the two germline ends. Germline CDR1 is SEHNR and CDR2 is FQNEAQ (reference sequence).

This clonotype was detected a few times. The V and J genes are TRBV3-1 and TRBJ2-6, with D uncertain. The germline CDR1 and CDR2 sequences are LGHDT and YNNKEL (reference sequence). This CDR3 is built from 12 residues. Between the trimmed V and J ends, which lost 1 base and 12 bases, there was a span of 7 bases. CDR3 coding DNA: TGTGCCAGCAGCCAAGGTACGGGCGTCCTGACTTTC. Its protein is CASSQGTGVLTF.

The V and J genes are TRBV27 and TRBJ2-5; 8 bases are shared with TRBD1. Germline V gene sequence: CDR1 MNHEY, CDR2 SMNVEV (reference sequence). The V segment lost 2 bases and the J segment 9 bases; nucleotides outside the gene matches: 5. This CDR3 contains 13 residues. This chain's CDR3 is CASSLGQGGPQYF. DNA for the CDR3: TGTGCCAGCAGTTTAGGACAGGGCGGTCCCCAGTACTTC.

Details on this clonotype: The junction departs from the called germline gene at one end, perhaps through a read error. The chain links TRBV5-1 to TRBJ2-1; D is uncertain. The CDR3 runs 19 residues. Germline-derived CDR1 and CDR2 are SGHRS and YFSETQ. The CDR3 nucleotides are TGCGCCAGCAGCTTGTCCCTAGGGCAGGTTCCGGGTTCCTACGATGAGCAGTTCTTC. This codes for CASSLSLGQVPGSYDEQFF.

This clonotype was detected many times. The chain has TRBV2 and TRBJ2-3; 12 bases agree with TRBD2. CDR1 and CDR2 (germline): SNHLY, FYNNEI. Germline trimming cut 4 bases from V and 2 bases from J; bases unmatched to any gene: 19. The CDR3 sequence is 21 residues long. The DNA for the CDR3 is TGTGCCAGCAGTGTCAAGATTCCGACTAGCGGGAGAGCCGACGACACAGATACGCAGTATTTT. Encoded protein: CASSVKIPTSGRADDTDTQYF.

This clonotype was picked up many times. The rearrangement joins TRBV18 to TRBJ1-4; perhaps TRBD1 as D (5 bases). Germline V lookup: CDR1 KGHSH, CDR2 LQKENI. The CDR3 sequence is 16 residues long. Trimming took off 4 bases at V and 4 bases at J, with 16 bases between the two ends. The CDR3 loop is CASSRAVQANNEKLFF. As DNA, the CDR3 is TGTGCCAGCTCACGGGCAGTACAGGCGAATAATGAAAAACTGTTTTTT.

This clonotype was detected many times. The V and J genes are TRBV11-2 and TRBJ2-7; a possible D gene is TRBD1 (6 bases). Germline assignment: CDR1 SGHAT and CDR2 FQNNGV. V dropped 2 bases and J dropped 2 bases, with 10 bases sitting between them. This CDR3 is 14 amino acids long. CDR3 sequence reads: CASSLMTGTYEQYF. The CDR3 DNA reads as TGTGCCAGCAGCTTAATGACAGGTACCTACGAGCAGTACTTC.

The rearrangement uses TRBV5-4 and TRBJ2-2; D perhaps matches TRBD1 (5 bases). There are 16 residues in the CDR3. Trimming took 1 base from V and 8 from J, leaving 18 bases between them. CDR1 and CDR2 from the germline V gene are SGHNT and YYREEE (reference sequence). The CDR3 here is CASSLIGWGSGGELFF. The CDR3 nucleotides are TGTGCCAGCAGCTTGATTGGTTGGGGCTCCGGAGGGGAGCTGTTTTTT.

This clonotype was found a few times. The V and J genes are TRBV4-3 and TRBJ2-5, with 7 bases identical to TRBD2. The V gene end was trimmed by 4 bases and the J gene end by 5 bases; junction bases not matched to a gene: 10. This CDR3 region has 15 residues. The germline V gene encodes CDR1 LGHNA and CDR2 YSLEER. The CDR3 sequence: CASSPRGLTLETQYF. CDR3 nucleotides: TGCGCCAGCAGCCCGAGGGGACTAACTCTCGAGACCCAGTACTTC.

In its sample, this clonotype was seen many times. The chain combines TRBV28 with TRBJ1-4; D is unclear. The CDR3 has 19 residues. V lost 3 bases, J lost 8 bases, and 28 bases lay in between. Germline loops: CDR1 MDHEN, CDR2 SYDVKM. The CDR3, as DNA: TGTGCCAGCAGTTTCGGTGGCTACAAGGTTTCGACCGAATACGAAAAACTGTTTTTT. Its protein is CASSFGGYKVSTEYEKLFF.

This sequence joins TRBV19 and TRBJ1-1, with a possible D match to TRBD1 (6 bases). CDR1 is LNHDA, CDR2 SQIVND, per germline (reference sequence). The CDR3 extends over 15 amino acids. The V end was cut by 3 bases, the J end by 1 base, with 12 bases between. The CDR3 here is CASSIPGTQNTEAFF. In DNA form, the CDR3 reads TGTGCCAGTAGTATCCCCGGGACACAGAACACTGAAGCTTTCTTT.

This rearrangement joins TRBV5-1 to TRBJ2-2; D is unresolved. This CDR3 is built from 13 residues. Germline CDR1 and CDR2: SGHRS and YFSETQ. The V end was cut by 0 bases, the J end by 5 bases, with 5 bases between. CDR3 protein: CASSLEETGELFF. CDR3 nucleotides: TGCGCCAGCAGCTTGGAGGAGACCGGGGAGCTGTTTTTT.

This clonotype was picked up many times. The V gene is TRBV20-1, the J gene TRBJ1-2, with TRBD1 matching 9 bases. Germline V CDR1 and CDR2: DFQATT, SNEGSKA (reference sequence). V lost 5 bases and J lost 8; bases outside the gene matches: 9. This CDR3 comprises 13 residues. The CDR3 spells CSAVTGGKAGYTF. In DNA, the CDR3 is TGCAGTGCTGTCACAGGGGGCAAAGCGGGCTACACCTTC.